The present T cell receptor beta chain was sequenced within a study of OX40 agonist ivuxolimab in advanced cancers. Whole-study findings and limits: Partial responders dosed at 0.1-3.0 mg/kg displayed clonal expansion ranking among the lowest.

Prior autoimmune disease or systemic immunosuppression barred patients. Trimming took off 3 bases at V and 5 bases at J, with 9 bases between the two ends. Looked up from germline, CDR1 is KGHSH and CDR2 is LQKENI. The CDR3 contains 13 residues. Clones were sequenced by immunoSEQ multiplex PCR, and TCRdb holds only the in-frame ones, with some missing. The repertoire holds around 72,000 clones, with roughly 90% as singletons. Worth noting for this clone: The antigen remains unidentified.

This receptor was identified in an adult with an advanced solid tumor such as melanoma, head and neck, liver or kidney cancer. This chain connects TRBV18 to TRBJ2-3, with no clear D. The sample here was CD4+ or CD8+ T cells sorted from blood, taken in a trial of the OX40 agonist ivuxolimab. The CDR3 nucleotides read TGTGCCAGCTCACCCCTGCCAGGAGATACGCAGTATTTT. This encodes CASSPLPGDTQYF.